A single sample is the source of the 9 T cell receptor beta chains below, sequenced in a study of preoperative IRX-2 immunotherapy in early breast cancer. Method: immunoSEQ multiplex PCR; TCRdb's copy keeps in-frame clones and lacks some. The table lists tens of thousands of clones, nearly 90% of them singletons. Sample treatment: preoperative locoregional IRX-2 cytokine immunotherapy. The source material was tumor tissue, sampled after IRX-2 immunotherapy. Source of these receptors: a human donor with breast cancer.

The gene calls are TRBV10-2 and TRBJ2-7; no reliable D call. V lost 3 bases and J lost 5, with 11 bases in between. The CDR3 has 13 amino acids. Germline loops: CDR1 WSHSY, CDR2 SAAADI. This chain's CDR3 is CASSEGFFDEQYF. The DNA for the CDR3 is TGCGCCAGCAGTGAAGGGTTTTTTGACGAGCAGTACTTC.

The rearrangement joins TRBV6-8 to TRBJ2-7; 8 positions agree with TRBD2. The CDR3 extends over 15 amino acids. J gave up 3 bases and V 0 bases, and 4 bases lay outside the gene matches. Germline V lookup: CDR1 MNHGY, CDR2 SAAAGT. The CDR3 DNA reads TGTGCCAGCAGTTACTCGTCTCGGGGGGGCTACGAGCAGTACGTC. It yields the protein CASSYSSRGGYEQYV.

The CDR3 reads CASSYSAGLDGYTF. The CDR3 DNA reads TGTGCCAGCAGTTACTCCGCAGGGTTGGATGGCTACACCTTC. The rearrangement uses TRBV6-8 and TRBJ1-2; D perhaps matches TRBD1 (5 bases). The ends were cut back, 0 bases at V and 6 bases at J, with 11 bases in the middle. Germline V gene lookup returns CDR1 MNHGY and CDR2 SAAAGT. CDR3 length equals 14 residues.

The chain couples TRBV7-6 to TRBJ1-1, with unresolved D. V shed 3 bases and J shed 1 base, with 18 bases lying between them. The CDR3 sequence is 17 residues long. The germline CDR1 and CDR2 sequences are SGHVS and FNYEAQ. CDR3 in DNA: TGTGCCAGCAGCTTGGACCCCGGGAAACTCAAGAACACTGAAGCTTTCTTT. It translates to CASSLDPGKLKNTEAFF.

The chain carries TRBV18 and TRBJ1-1; the match to TRBD1 covers 9 bases. Per germline, CDR1 KGHSH and CDR2 LQKENI. The length of the CDR3 is 16 residues. Trimming at V came to 4 bases and at J to 4 bases, leaving 10 bases not matched to a gene. The CDR3 nucleotides read TGTGCCAGCTCACGATTAGCACAGGGGGCAGGCACTGAAGCTTTCTTT. This translates into CASSRLAQGAGTEAFF. Filled out from reference TRBV18 and TRBJ1-1, the complete variable domain reads NAGVMQNPRHLVRRRGQEARLRCSPMKGHSHVYWYRQLPEEGLKFMVYLQKENIIDESGMPKERFSAEFPKEGPSILRIQQVVRGDSAAYFCASSRLAQGAGTEAFFGQGTRLTVV.

V usage is TRBV6-8 and J usage is TRBJ2-1, with 12 bases fitting TRBD2. Trimming removed 7 bases from V and 5 bases from J; junction bases left unmatched: 24. The CDR3 length is 21 residues. CDR1 is MNHGY, CDR2 SAAAGT, per germline. CDR3 sequence (DNA): TGTGCCAGCATCCCCACCCTAGTACTAGCGGGAGGAAATGAGGGCGACAATGAGCAGTTCTTC. Translated, it gives CASIPTLVLAGGNEGDNEQFF.

This clone was seen a single time. The rearrangement joins TRBV19 to TRBJ2-1; no clear D. CDR3 length equals 15 residues. V shed 3 bases and J shed 1 base, with 10 bases lying between them. CDR1 is LNHDA and CDR2 is SQIVND in the germline V gene (reference sequence). The CDR3 DNA reads as TGTGCCAGTAGTATGTCCGGGCAATCCTACAATGAGCAGTTCTTC. The encoded protein is CASSMSGQSYNEQFF.

The chain links TRBV11-3 to TRBJ1-2; 9 nucleotides match TRBD1. The germline CDR1 and CDR2 sequences are SGHNT and YENEEA. The CDR3 length is 16 residues. V lost 5 bases and J lost 6; bases outside the gene matches: 13. Here the CDR3 DNA reads TGTGCCAGCAGCGAGGCCGGGACAGGGAAACTAGATGGCTACACCTTC. It codes for CASSEAGTGKLDGYTF. The variable domain in full, completed from reference TRBV11-3 and TRBJ1-2, reads EAGVVQSPRYKIIEKKQPVAFWCNPISGHNTLYWYLQNLGQGPELLIRYENEEAVDDSQLPKDRFSAERLKGVDSTLKIQPAELGDSAVYLCASSEAGTGKLDGYTFGSGTRLTVV.

The chain joins TRBV18 to TRBJ2-7; possibly TRBD1 or TRBD2 for D (5 bases each). This CDR3 spans 13 amino acids. CDR1 is KGHSH, CDR2 LQKENI, per germline. Trimming removed 1 base from V and 6 bases from J, with 10 bases in between. CDR3 in amino acids: CASSPLGEGEQYV. CDR3 DNA sequence: TGTGCCAGCTCACCACTGGGGGAAGGCGAGCAGTACGTC.